Described below is a single T cell receptor beta chain sequence and its context. One end of the junction fails to match germline, which may point to a read error. TCRdb fed the 5' RACE reads into MiXCR, producing one record per CDR3 protein. The sample has about 120,000 distinct CDR3 sequences, more than 9% seen once. The sample originates from a study of spatial heterogeneity in lung cancer. Study in general: Sequenced follow-up PBMC samples came a median of approximately 2 years after resection, where available. Raw reads showed each unique TCR and UMI combination turning up more than ten times on average.

CDR1 and CDR2 (germline): LNHNV, YYDKDF (reference sequence). The CDR3 is 15 residues long. Time point of the sample: blood at routine non-recurrence follow-up after resection. Whole RNA, isolated from tumor, nontumor lung or frozen PBMC, was sequenced without prior sorting. Sequenced material: PBMCs, taken at follow-up. The sequence came from a male donor with early-stage non-small cell lung cancer. The chain combines TRBV15 with TRBJ2-2, with D possibly matching TRBD1 (6 bases). CDR3: CPTSRPGVNTGELFF. CDR3 bases: TGTCCCACCAGCAGACCAGGGGTGAACACCGGGGAGCTGTTTTTT.